This passage covers 6 T cell receptor beta chains from one sample sequenced in a study of T-cell reconstitution after alpha-beta-depleted transplantation in children. The TCRbeta library incorporated unique molecular identifiers. MiXCR was run by TCRdb on the PCR reads, yielding one entry per CDR3 protein. In the table there are under 300,000 distinct CDR3 sequences, approximately 10% of which are singletons. The source material was peripheral blood, sampled 180 days after TCRalphabeta/CD19-depleted stem cell transplant. These receptors were obtained from a male patient under 10 years old who had a stem cell transplant for chronic granulomatous disease, so the T cells may come from the graft donor.

A remark on this clonotype: It may be a read error: a sequence one base away is much more abundant. The chain carries TRBV20-1 and TRBJ2-1; 10 bases are a match to TRBD1. The CDR3 length is 15 residues. The germline CDR1 and CDR2 sequences are DFQATT and SNEGSKA (reference sequence). After removal of 4 bases from V and 9 bases from J, the junction contained 12 bases not matched to a gene. The CDR3 region has the DNA TGCAGTGCTAATTACCCGGGACAGGGGTTTCCTGAGCAGTTCTTC. Encoded protein: CSANYPGQGFPEQFF.

This clonotype has at least ten counts. The chain couples TRBV7-2 to TRBJ2-3, with D perhaps TRBD2 (6 bases). Trimming took off 5 bases at V and 2 bases at J, with 14 bases between the two ends. Germline lookup yields CDR1 SGHTA and CDR2 FQGNSA. This CDR3 contains 15 residues. The CDR3 DNA sequence: TGTGCCAGCAGCACTAGTGGCGGGAACACAGATACGCAGTATTTT. Translation: CASSTSGGNTDTQYF.

In its sample, this clonotype was seen a few times. CDR3 coding DNA: TGTGCCAGCAGTAAGTCGACAGGGGGAGCTTCACCCCTCCACTTT. Protein: CASSKSTGGASPLHF. V usage is TRBV25-1 and J usage is TRBJ1-6, with 9 bases identical to TRBD1. CDR1 is MGHDK, CDR2 SYGVNS, per germline. V lost 5 bases, J lost 9 bases, and 8 bases stayed unmatched. The CDR3 is 15 amino acids.

The table lists this clonotype with a few counts. The V gene is TRBV5-1, the J gene TRBJ2-6, with TRBD1 matching over 9 bases. The V segment lost 2 bases and the J segment 2 bases; nucleotides outside the gene matches: 20. Germline V gives CDR1 SGHRS, CDR2 YFSETQ. The CDR3 contains 22 residues. DNA of the CDR3: TGCGCCAGCAGCTTAGACGGGACAGGGCCCCTGGAGGGGCTTCCTGGGGCCAACGTCCTGACTTTC. Residues: CASSLDGTGPLEGLPGANVLTF.

This clonotype was seen repeatedly, ten times or more. The chain couples TRBV6-2 or TRBV6-3 to TRBJ2-5; 10 nucleotides match TRBD2. Germline V gives CDR1 MNHEY, CDR2 SVGEGT. The CDR3 length is 16 residues. Trimming at V came to 7 bases and at J to 5 bases, leaving 13 bases not matched to a gene. The CDR3 nucleotides are TGTGCCAGCACCTTCGAGCTAGCGGGAGTAGATGAGACCCAGTACTTC. It codes for CASTFELAGVDETQYF.

This clonotype was seen at least ten times. The gene calls are TRBV5-6 and TRBJ2-3; 8 nucleotides align to TRBD2. V was clipped by 4 bases and J by 1 base; unmatched bases: 2. The germline gives CDR1 SGHDT, CDR2 YYEEEE. This CDR3 is 14 amino acids long. DNA for the CDR3: TGTGCCAGCAGCAGGGGACTAGGCACAGATACGCAGTATTTT. It is translated as CASSRGLGTDTQYF.